Listed below are T cell receptor beta chains from one sample, sequenced in a study of T cells after yellow fever vaccination. TCRdb itself ran the 5' RACE reads through MiXCR, one entry per CDR3 protein. Counted here are fewer than 350,000 distinct CDR3 sequences, approximately 4.5% occurring once; the ten biggest clones make up approximately 19%. Sequenced material: PBMCs, taken 15 days after the yellow fever booster vaccination. Source of these receptors: a man aged 18 to 29 who received the YFV17D yellow fever vaccine. CDR3s include the opening cysteine and the closing phenylalanine or tryptophan. D genes are given only for firm matches. Size tells how often a clone was seen (once, few, many) or the class of an expanded clone, and some rows leave it out.

J gene: TRBJ1-2
clone size: few
D gene: .
V gene: TRBV29-1
CDR3 DNA: TGCAGCGTTGGCGAGAGGGATATCTATGGCTACACCTTC
CDR3 protein: CSVGERDIYGYTF

J gene: TRBJ2-7
clone size: few
D gene: TRBD2
V gene: TRBV7-9
CDR3 DNA: TGTGCCAGCAGCTCTAGTAGAAGGGACTATTACTACGAGCAGTACTTC
CDR3 protein: CASSSSRRDYYYEQYF

J gene: TRBJ2-3
clone size: many
D gene: .
V gene: TRBV20-1
CDR3 DNA: TGCAGTGCTGCGAATCTAGTTTCCCCCGGCACAGATACGCAGTATTTT
CDR3 protein: CSAANLVSPGTDTQYF

J gene: TRBJ1-1
clone size: many
D gene: .
V gene: TRBV27
CDR3 DNA: TGTGCCAGCAGTTTATCGCCCGGGACTCGGACTGAAGCTTTCTTT
CDR3 protein: CASSLSPGTRTEAFF

J gene: TRBJ2-5
clone size: few
D gene: .
V gene: TRBV4-3
CDR3 DNA: TGCGCCAGCAGCCAGCGGGACTCAGAGACCCAGTACTTC
CDR3 protein: CASSQRDSETQYF

J gene: TRBJ1-2
clone size: many
D gene: .
V gene: TRBV7-9
CDR3 DNA: TGTGCCAGCAGCTTTAGCGGGGGTGGCTACACCTTC
CDR3 protein: CASSFSGGGYTF

J gene: TRBJ2-5
clone size: many
D gene: TRBD1
V gene: TRBV11-2
CDR3 DNA: TGTGCCAGCAGCTTTGAGTGGGACAGAACTGAAGAGGACCAAGAGACCCAGTACTTC
CDR3 protein: CASSFEWDRTEEDQETQYF

J gene: TRBJ1-4
clone size: many
D gene: .
V gene: TRBV15
CDR3 DNA: TGTGCCACCAGCAGAGGCAAACAAGCGGCTAATGAAAAACTGTTTTTT
CDR3 protein: CATSRGKQAANEKLFF

J gene: TRBJ2-3
clone size: many
D gene: .
V gene: TRBV12-3/TRBV12-4
CDR3 DNA: TGTGCCAGCACCCAGGGCGATACGCAGTATTTT
CDR3 protein: CASTQGDTQYF

J gene: TRBJ1-5
clone size: many
D gene: .
V gene: TRBV10-3
CDR3 DNA: TGTGCCATCAGTGCCCAGGGTGGTAGCAATCAGCCCCAGCATTTT
CDR3 protein: CAISAQGGSNQPQHF

J gene: TRBJ2-1
clone size: many
D gene: .
V gene: TRBV7-2
CDR3 DNA: TGTGCCAGCAGCTTAGTTGGGGCGGACAATGAGCAGTTCTTC
CDR3 protein: CASSLVGADNEQFF

J gene: TRBJ2-5
clone size: many
D gene: TRBD2
V gene: TRBV10-3
CDR3 DNA: TGTGCCATCAGTGAGTCGGGACTAGCAGTTGCAGAGACCCAGTACTTC
CDR3 protein: CAISESGLAVAETQYF

J gene: TRBJ2-2
clone size: many
D gene: .
V gene: TRBV4-2
CDR3 DNA: TGTGCCAGCAGCCTCCCGACAGCAAACACCGGGGAGCTGTTTTTT
CDR3 protein: CASSLPTANTGELFF

J gene: TRBJ2-1
clone size: many
D gene: .
V gene: TRBV10-3
CDR3 DNA: TGTGCCATCAGTGAAACGGGGTTGAGCAATGAGCAGTTCTTC
CDR3 protein: CAISETGLSNEQFF

J gene: TRBJ1-3
clone size: few
D gene: TRBD1
V gene: TRBV20-1
CDR3 DNA: TGCAGTGCTAGAAATGGACAGGGATCGGGCACCATATATTTT
CDR3 protein: CSARNGQGSGTIYF

J gene: TRBJ2-1
clone size: few
D gene: TRBD2
V gene: TRBV20-1
CDR3 DNA: TGCAGTGCTAGAGATGGGACTAGCATCGACAATGAGCAGTTCTTC
CDR3 protein: CSARDGTSIDNEQFF

J gene: TRBJ1-6
clone size: many
D gene: TRBD1
V gene: TRBV20-1
CDR3 DNA: TGCAGTGCTCCCCACCTCCGGGACAGCTCACCCCTCCACTTT
CDR3 protein: CSAPHLRDSSPLHF

J gene: TRBJ1-6
clone size: many
D gene: .
V gene: TRBV4-2
CDR3 DNA: TGTGCCAGCAGCCAAGGTCCAGGCAAAGATTCACCCCTCCACTTT
CDR3 protein: CASSQGPGKDSPLHF

J gene: TRBJ1-1
clone size: few
D gene: TRBD1
V gene: TRBV4-2
CDR3 DNA: TGTGCCAGCAGCCAAGCGGGGACCGGGACAGGGATTGTAGCTTTCTTT
CDR3 protein: CASSQAGTGTGIVAFF

J gene: TRBJ1-1
clone size: many
D gene: TRBD1
V gene: TRBV5-1
CDR3 DNA: TGCGCCAGCAGCTCGGACAGGGGGGCGCGAAAAAGGGCTGAAGCTTTCTTT
CDR3 protein: CASSSDRGARKRAEAFF

J gene: TRBJ2-3
clone size: few
D gene: .
V gene: TRBV5-1
CDR3 DNA: TGCGCCAGCAGCTTGAAGGCTAGCACAGATACGCAGTATTTT
CDR3 protein: CASSLKASTDTQYF

J gene: TRBJ2-1
clone size: few
D gene: .
V gene: TRBV3-1
CDR3 DNA: TGTGCCAGCAGCGCACTTTCCGGGAGTGCGACTTACAATGAGCAGTTCTTC
CDR3 protein: CASSALSGSATYNEQFF

J gene: TRBJ2-2
clone size: many
D gene: TRBD2
V gene: TRBV20-1
CDR3 DNA: TGCAGTGCTTTGCCGGGACTAGCGGACTACACCGGGGAGCTGTTTTTT
CDR3 protein: CSALPGLADYTGELFF

J gene: TRBJ2-1
clone size: few
D gene: .
V gene: TRBV5-1
CDR3 DNA: TGCGCCAGCAGCTTCACTACGAGCTCCTACAATGAGCAGTTCTTC
CDR3 protein: CASSFTTSSYNEQFF

J gene: TRBJ2-5
clone size: .
D gene: TRBD1
V gene: TRBV29-1
CDR3 DNA: TGCAGCAAAGGACAGGGGAAAGAGACCCAGTACTTC
CDR3 protein: CSKGQGKETQYF

J gene: TRBJ1-2
clone size: .
D gene: .
V gene: TRBV3-1
CDR3 DNA: TGTGCCAGCATCCAAGCTGGGGCAGGGTCTGGCTACACCTTC
CDR3 protein: CASIQAGAGSGYTF

J gene: TRBJ1-4
clone size: few
D gene: .
V gene: TRBV10-3
CDR3 DNA: TGTGCCATCAGTGCCCCGGAAAATGAAAAACTGTTTTTT
CDR3 protein: CAISAPENEKLFF

J gene: TRBJ1-1
clone size: many
D gene: .
V gene: TRBV12-3/TRBV12-4
CDR3 DNA: TGTGCCAGCACCCCGGGGGGAGGCGCTGAAGCTTTCTTT
CDR3 protein: CASTPGGGAEAFF

J gene: TRBJ1-1
clone size: few
D gene: .
V gene: TRBV12-3/TRBV12-4
CDR3 DNA: TGTGCCAGCAGTTTAGGGGTCATGGGCACTGAAGCTTTCTTT
CDR3 protein: CASSLGVMGTEAFF

J gene: TRBJ2-3
clone size: many
D gene: .
V gene: TRBV6-6
CDR3 DNA: TGTGCCACCACGGGGGACGATGTGTCAGATACGCAGTATTTT
CDR3 protein: CATTGDDVSDTQYF

J gene: TRBJ2-3
clone size: few
D gene: TRBD1
V gene: TRBV29-1
CDR3 DNA: TGCAGCGGAGGGACAGGACGCGCCCCAGATACGCAGTATTTT
CDR3 protein: CSGGTGRAPDTQYF

J gene: TRBJ2-4
clone size: .
D gene: TRBD2
V gene: TRBV3-1
CDR3 DNA: TGTGCCAGCAGCCCGGGGGGGCTAGCCAAAAACATTCAGTACTTC
CDR3 protein: CASSPGGLAKNIQYF

J gene: TRBJ2-5
clone size: many
D gene: .
V gene: TRBV7-2
CDR3 DNA: TGTGCCAGCACTCAAGGGGAGACCCAGTACTTC
CDR3 protein: CASTQGETQYF

J gene: TRBJ2-1
clone size: many
D gene: TRBD2
V gene: TRBV7-2
CDR3 DNA: TGTGCCAGCAGCTCAAAAGCGGGATACAATGAGCAGTTCTTC
CDR3 protein: CASSSKAGYNEQFF

J gene: TRBJ1-4
clone size: many
D gene: .
V gene: TRBV4-1
CDR3 DNA: TGCGCCAGCAGCCAAGGGCAGGGGCAAGCCGAAAAACTGTTTTTT
CDR3 protein: CASSQGQGQAEKLFF

J gene: TRBJ2-5
clone size: few
D gene: TRBD1
V gene: TRBV5-1
CDR3 DNA: TGCGCCAGCAGCTTGGGGGACAGCTCCGGGGAGACCCAGTACTTC
CDR3 protein: CASSLGDSSGETQYF

J gene: TRBJ2-1
clone size: few
D gene: TRBD2
V gene: TRBV5-4
CDR3 DNA: TGTGCCAGCAGCTTTAGCGGGGGCGCCGACAATGAGCAGTTCTTC
CDR3 protein: CASSFSGGADNEQFF

J gene: TRBJ1-1
clone size: .
D gene: .
V gene: TRBV2
CDR3 DNA: TGTGCCAGCAGTTACATGGGTACTGAAGCTTTCTTT
CDR3 protein: CASSYMGTEAFF

J gene: TRBJ1-1
clone size: few
D gene: .
V gene: TRBV5-1
CDR3 DNA: TGCGCCAGCAGCTTGGAATTCACTGAAGCTTTCTTT
CDR3 protein: CASSLEFTEAFF

J gene: TRBJ1-1
clone size: .
D gene: .
V gene: TRBV9
CDR3 DNA: TGTGCCAGCAGCTCGAGAGGCAGCTTGAACACTGAAGCTTTCTTT
CDR3 protein: CASSSRGSLNTEAFF

J gene: TRBJ2-3
clone size: .
D gene: .
V gene: TRBV28
CDR3 DNA: TGTGCCAGCAGTTTCCCGAAGGGGCCTAGGGAGTATTTT
CDR3 protein: CASSFPKGPREYF

J gene: TRBJ2-4
clone size: few
D gene: .
V gene: TRBV5-1
CDR3 DNA: TGCGCCAGCGGGTTACAGGGAAAGGAAAACATTCAGTACTTC
CDR3 protein: CASGLQGKENIQYF

J gene: TRBJ2-1
clone size: .
D gene: .
V gene: TRBV4-1
CDR3 DNA: TGCGCCAGCAGCCAAGAGGGGACGGGTCGGGGCAATGAGCAGTTCTTC
CDR3 protein: CASSQEGTGRGNEQFF

J gene: TRBJ2-5
clone size: few
D gene: .
V gene: TRBV19
CDR3 DNA: TGTGCCAGTGATCAGGGTCGCGGAGGGGAAGAGACCCAGTACTTC
CDR3 protein: CASDQGRGGEETQYF

J gene: TRBJ2-1
clone size: .
D gene: TRBD1
V gene: TRBV9
CDR3 DNA: TGTGCCAGCAGCGGACGGACAGGCGACCTCTACAATGAGCAGTTCTTC
CDR3 protein: CASSGRTGDLYNEQFF

J gene: TRBJ2-5
clone size: many
D gene: .
V gene: TRBV7-3
CDR3 DNA: TGTGCCAGCAGCTTAAACCCAGGGGAAGAGACCCAGTACTTC
CDR3 protein: CASSLNPGEETQYF

J gene: TRBJ1-5
clone size: many
D gene: .
V gene: TRBV20-1
CDR3 DNA: TGCAGTGCTAGTCGCCAGGATAGCAATCAGCCCCAGCATTTT
CDR3 protein: CSASRQDSNQPQHF

J gene: TRBJ2-1
clone size: .
D gene: TRBD2
V gene: TRBV5-1
CDR3 DNA: TGCGCCAGCAGCTTGGCCCCTAGCGGGGGGGACAATGAGCAGTTCTTC
CDR3 protein: CASSLAPSGGDNEQFF

J gene: TRBJ1-2
clone size: few
D gene: .
V gene: TRBV3-1
CDR3 DNA: TGTGCCAGCAGCCCCCGGGCTCAAGGAGCGTATGGCTACACCTTC
CDR3 protein: CASSPRAQGAYGYTF

J gene: TRBJ2-4
clone size: many
D gene: .
V gene: TRBV4-1
CDR3 DNA: TGCGCCAGCAGCCAAGGTTGGGGTGACATTCAGTACTTC
CDR3 protein: CASSQGWGDIQYF

J gene: TRBJ1-2
clone size: few
D gene: .
V gene: TRBV7-9
CDR3 DNA: TGTGCCAGCAGCTTAGATGGGGGCCTAGGGTATGGCTACACCTTC
CDR3 protein: CASSLDGGLGYGYTF

J gene: TRBJ2-1
clone size: .
D gene: TRBD2
V gene: TRBV6-2/TRBV6-3
CDR3 DNA: TGTGCCAGCAGTTACCCTGGGACTAGCGGCTACAATGAGCAGTTCTTC
CDR3 protein: CASSYPGTSGYNEQFF

J gene: TRBJ2-7
clone size: many
D gene: TRBD2
V gene: TRBV6-5
CDR3 DNA: TGTGCCAGCAGTTCTCTAGCGGGGGAAGACGAGCAGTACTTC
CDR3 protein: CASSSLAGEDEQYF

J gene: TRBJ2-5
clone size: .
D gene: TRBD1
V gene: TRBV5-1
CDR3 DNA: TGCGCCAGCAGCAGGGACAGGGAGCAAGAGACCCAGTACTTC
CDR3 protein: CASSRDREQETQYF

J gene: TRBJ2-7
clone size: few
D gene: .
V gene: TRBV13
CDR3 DNA: TGTGCCAGCAGCTTAGCTTCGGCCTACGAGCAGTACTTC
CDR3 protein: CASSLASAYEQYF

J gene: TRBJ2-4
clone size: many
D gene: .
V gene: TRBV6-9
CDR3 DNA: TGTGCCAGCAGTTATGGGGGGACCCCGATTCAGGAAAACATTCAGTACTTC
CDR3 protein: CASSYGGTPIQENIQYF

J gene: TRBJ1-1
clone size: many
D gene: .
V gene: TRBV4-1
CDR3 DNA: TGCGCCAGCAGCCGCCAGGGAGGGATAGCTTTCTTT
CDR3 protein: CASSRQGGIAFF

J gene: TRBJ1-2
clone size: .
D gene: TRBD1
V gene: TRBV4-1
CDR3 DNA: TGCGCCAGCAGCCAAGACGGGACAGTTTATGGCTACACCTTC
CDR3 protein: CASSQDGTVYGYTF